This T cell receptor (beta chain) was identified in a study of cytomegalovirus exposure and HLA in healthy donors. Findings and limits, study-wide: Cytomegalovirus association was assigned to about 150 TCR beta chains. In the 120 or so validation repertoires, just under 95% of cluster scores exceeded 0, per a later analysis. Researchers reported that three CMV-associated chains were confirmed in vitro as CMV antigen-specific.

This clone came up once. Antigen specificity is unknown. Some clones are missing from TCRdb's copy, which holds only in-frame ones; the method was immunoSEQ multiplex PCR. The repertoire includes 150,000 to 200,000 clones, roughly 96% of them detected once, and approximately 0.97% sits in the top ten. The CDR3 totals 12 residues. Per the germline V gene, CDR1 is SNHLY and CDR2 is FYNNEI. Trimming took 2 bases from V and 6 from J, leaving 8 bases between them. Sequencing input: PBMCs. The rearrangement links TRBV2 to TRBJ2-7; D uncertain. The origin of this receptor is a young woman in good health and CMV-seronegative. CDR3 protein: CASSESEAEQYF. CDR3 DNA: TGTGCCAGCAGTGAAAGTGAAGCCGAGCAGTACTTC.